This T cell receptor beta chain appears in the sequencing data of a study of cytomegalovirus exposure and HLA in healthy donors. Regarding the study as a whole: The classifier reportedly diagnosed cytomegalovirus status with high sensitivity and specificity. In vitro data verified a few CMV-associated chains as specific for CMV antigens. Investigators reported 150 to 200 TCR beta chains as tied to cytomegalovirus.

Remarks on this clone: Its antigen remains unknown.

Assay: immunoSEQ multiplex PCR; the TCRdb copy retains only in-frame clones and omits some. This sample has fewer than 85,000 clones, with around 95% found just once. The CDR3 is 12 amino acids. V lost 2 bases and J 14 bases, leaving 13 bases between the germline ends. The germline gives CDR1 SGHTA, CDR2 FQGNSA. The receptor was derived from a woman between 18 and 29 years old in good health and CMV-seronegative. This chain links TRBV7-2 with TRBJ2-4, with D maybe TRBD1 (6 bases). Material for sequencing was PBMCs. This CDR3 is CASSLLGQPEYF. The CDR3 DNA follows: TGTGCCAGCAGCTTACTCGGACAGCCGGAGTACTTC.